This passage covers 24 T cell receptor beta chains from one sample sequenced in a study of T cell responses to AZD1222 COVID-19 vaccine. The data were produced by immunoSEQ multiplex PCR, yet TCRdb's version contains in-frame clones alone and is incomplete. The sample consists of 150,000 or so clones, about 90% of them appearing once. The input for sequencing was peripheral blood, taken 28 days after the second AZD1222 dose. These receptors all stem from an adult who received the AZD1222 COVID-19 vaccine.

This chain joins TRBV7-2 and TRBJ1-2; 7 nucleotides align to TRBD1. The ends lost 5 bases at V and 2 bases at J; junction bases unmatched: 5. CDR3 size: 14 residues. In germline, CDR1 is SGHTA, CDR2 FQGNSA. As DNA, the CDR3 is TGTGCCAGCAGCCCGGACAGGATGAACTATGGCTACACCTTC. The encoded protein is CASSPDRMNYGYTF.

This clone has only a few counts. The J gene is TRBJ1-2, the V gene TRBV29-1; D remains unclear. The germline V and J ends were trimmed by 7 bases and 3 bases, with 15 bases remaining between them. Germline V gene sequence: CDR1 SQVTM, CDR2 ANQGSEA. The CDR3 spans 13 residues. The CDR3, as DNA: TGCAGCGAGAGCAAGGAAGTTGACTATGGCTACACCTTC. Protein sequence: CSESKEVDYGYTF.

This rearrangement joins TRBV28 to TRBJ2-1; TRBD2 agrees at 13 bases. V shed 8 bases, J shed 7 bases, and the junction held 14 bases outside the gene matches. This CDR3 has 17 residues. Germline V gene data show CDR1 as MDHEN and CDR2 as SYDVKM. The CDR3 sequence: CASAQGLAGPGGNEQFF. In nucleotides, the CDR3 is TGTGCCAGCGCCCAGGGACTAGCGGGACCGGGTGGGAATGAGCAGTTCTTC.

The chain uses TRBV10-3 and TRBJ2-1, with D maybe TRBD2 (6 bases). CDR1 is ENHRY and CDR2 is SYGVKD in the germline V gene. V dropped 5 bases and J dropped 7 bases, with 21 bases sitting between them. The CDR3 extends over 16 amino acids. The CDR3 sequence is CAISLASAGSGNEQFF. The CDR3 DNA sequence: TGTGCCATCAGTCTTGCTAGCGCCGGGTCCGGAAATGAGCAGTTCTTC.

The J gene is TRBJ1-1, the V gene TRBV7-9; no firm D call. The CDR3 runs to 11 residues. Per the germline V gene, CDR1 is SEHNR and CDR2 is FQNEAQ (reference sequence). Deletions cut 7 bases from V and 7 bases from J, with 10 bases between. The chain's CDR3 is CASTRTFEAFF. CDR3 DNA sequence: TGTGCCAGCACCAGGACGTTTGAAGCTTTCTTT.

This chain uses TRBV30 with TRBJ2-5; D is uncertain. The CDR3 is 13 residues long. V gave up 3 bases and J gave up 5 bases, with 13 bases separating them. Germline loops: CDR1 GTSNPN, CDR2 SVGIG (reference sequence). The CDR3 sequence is CAWSHSRRETQYF. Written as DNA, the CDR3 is TGTGCCTGGAGCCATTCGCGTCGGGAGACCCAGTACTTC. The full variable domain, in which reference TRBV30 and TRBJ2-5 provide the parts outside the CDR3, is SQTIHQWPATLVQPVGSPLSLECTVEGTSNPNLYWYRQAAGRGLQLLFYSVGIGQISSEVPQNLSASRPQDRQFILSSKKLLLSDSGFYLCAWSHSRRETQYFGPGTRLLVL.

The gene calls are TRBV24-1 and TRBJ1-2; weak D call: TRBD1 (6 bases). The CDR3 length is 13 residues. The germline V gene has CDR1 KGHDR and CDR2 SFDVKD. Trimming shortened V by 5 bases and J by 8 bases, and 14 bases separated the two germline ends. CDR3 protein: CATSARGGQGYTF. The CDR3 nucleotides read TGTGCCACCAGTGCCCGAGGGGGGCAAGGCTACACCTTC.

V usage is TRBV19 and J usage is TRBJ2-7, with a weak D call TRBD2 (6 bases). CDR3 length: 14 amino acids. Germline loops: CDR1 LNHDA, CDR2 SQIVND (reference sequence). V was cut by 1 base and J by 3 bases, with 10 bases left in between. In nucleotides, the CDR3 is TGTGCCAGTAGTATAGGGTGGGGAGGCTACGAGCAGTACTTC. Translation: CASSIGWGGYEQYF.

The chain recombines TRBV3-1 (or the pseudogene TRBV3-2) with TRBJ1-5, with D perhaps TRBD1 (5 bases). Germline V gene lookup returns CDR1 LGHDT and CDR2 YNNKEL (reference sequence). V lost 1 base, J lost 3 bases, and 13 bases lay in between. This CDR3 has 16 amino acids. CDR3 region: CASSQAGRGTNQPQHF. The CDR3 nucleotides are TGTGCCAGCAGCCAAGCGGGTCGGGGGACCAATCAGCCCCAGCATTTT.

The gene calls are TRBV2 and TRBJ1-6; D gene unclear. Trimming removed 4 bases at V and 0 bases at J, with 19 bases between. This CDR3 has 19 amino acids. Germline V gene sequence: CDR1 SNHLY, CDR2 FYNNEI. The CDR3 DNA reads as TGTGCCAGCAGTGTTCCAGACTCAAGTGAGAGCTCCTATAATTCACCCCTCCACTTT. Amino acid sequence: CASSVPDSSESSYNSPLHF. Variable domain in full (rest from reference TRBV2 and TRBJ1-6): EPEVTQTPSHQVTQMGQEVILRCVPISNHLYFYWYRQILGQKVEFLVSFYNNEISEKSEIFDDQFSVERPDGSNFTLKIRSTKLEDSAMYFCASSVPDSSESSYNSPLHFGNGTRLTVT.

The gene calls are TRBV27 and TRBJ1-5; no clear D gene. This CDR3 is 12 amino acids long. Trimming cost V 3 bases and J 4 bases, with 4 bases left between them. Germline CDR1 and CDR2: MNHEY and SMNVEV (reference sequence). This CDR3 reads CASSFGNQPQHF. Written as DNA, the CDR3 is TGTGCCAGCAGTTTTGGAAATCAGCCCCAGCATTTT.

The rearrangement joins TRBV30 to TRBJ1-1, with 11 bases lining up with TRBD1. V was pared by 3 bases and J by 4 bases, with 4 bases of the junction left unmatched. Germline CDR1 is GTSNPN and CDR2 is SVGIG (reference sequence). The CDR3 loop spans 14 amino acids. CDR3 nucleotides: TGTGCCTGGAGGAGGGGGACAGGGGGCACTGAAGCTTTCTTT. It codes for CAWRRGTGGTEAFF.

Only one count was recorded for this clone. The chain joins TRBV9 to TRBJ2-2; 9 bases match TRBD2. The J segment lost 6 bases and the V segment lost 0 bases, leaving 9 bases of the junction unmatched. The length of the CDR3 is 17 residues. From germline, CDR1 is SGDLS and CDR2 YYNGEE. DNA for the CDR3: TGTGCCAGCAGCGTAGGGCGACTAGCGGTCCGACCCGGGGAGCTGTTTTTT. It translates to CASSVGRLAVRPGELFF.

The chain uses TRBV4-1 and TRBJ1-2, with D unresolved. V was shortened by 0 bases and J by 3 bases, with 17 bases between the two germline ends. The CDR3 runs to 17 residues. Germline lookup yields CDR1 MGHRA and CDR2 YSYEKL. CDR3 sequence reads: CASSQEALWPGHYGYTF. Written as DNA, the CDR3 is TGCGCCAGCAGCCAAGAAGCCCTTTGGCCCGGCCACTATGGCTACACCTTC.

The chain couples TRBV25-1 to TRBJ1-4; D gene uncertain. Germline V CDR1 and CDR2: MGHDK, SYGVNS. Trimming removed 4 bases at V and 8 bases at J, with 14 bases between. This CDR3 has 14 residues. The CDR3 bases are TGTGCCAGCAGTGTCACGAAGCCAGCAGAAAAACTGTTTTTT. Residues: CASSVTKPAEKLFF.

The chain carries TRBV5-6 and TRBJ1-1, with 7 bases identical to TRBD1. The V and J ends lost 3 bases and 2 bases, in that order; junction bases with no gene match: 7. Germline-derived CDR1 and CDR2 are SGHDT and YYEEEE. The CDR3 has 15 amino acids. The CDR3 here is CASSSLDRANTEAFF. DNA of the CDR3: TGTGCCAGCAGCTCCTTAGACAGGGCAAACACTGAAGCTTTCTTT.

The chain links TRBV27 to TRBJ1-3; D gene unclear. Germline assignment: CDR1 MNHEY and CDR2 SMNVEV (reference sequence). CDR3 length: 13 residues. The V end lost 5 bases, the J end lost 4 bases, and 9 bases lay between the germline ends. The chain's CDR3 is CASSPFSGNTIYF. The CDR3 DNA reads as TGTGCCAGCAGTCCCTTTTCCGGAAACACCATATATTTT.

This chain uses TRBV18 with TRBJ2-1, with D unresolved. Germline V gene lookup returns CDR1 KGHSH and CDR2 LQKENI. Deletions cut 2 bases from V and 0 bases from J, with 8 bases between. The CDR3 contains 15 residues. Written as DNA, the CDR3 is TGTGCCAGCTCACCATCCGTAAGCTCCTACAATGAGCAGTTCTTC. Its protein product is CASSPSVSSYNEQFF.

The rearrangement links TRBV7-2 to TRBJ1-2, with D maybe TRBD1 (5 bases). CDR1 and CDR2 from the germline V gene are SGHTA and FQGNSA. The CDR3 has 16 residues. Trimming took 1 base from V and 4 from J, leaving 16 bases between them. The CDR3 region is CASSLGSSGRVYGYTF. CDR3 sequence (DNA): TGTGCCAGCAGCTTAGGATCCTCGGGACGGGTCTATGGCTACACCTTC.

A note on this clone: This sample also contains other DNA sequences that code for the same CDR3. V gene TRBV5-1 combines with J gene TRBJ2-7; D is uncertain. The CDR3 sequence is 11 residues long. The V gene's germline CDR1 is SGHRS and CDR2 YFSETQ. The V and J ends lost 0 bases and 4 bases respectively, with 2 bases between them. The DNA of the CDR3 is TGCGCCAGCAGCTTGGGGTACGAGCAGTACTTC. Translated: CASSLGYEQYF.

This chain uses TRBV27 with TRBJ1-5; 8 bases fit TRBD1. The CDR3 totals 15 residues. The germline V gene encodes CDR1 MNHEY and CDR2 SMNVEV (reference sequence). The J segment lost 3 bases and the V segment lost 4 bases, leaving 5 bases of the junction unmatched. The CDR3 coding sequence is TGTGCCAGCAGTTCTTGGACAGGGCTCAATCAGCCCCAGCATTTT. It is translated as CASSSWTGLNQPQHF.

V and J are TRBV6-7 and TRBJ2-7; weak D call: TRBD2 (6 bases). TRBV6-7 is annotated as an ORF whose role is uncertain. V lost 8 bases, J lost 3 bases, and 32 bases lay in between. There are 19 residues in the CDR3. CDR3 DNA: TGTGCCAGCGCCGTTTGCGGGGCCCATGGGGCCCCCCCCATCTACGAGCAGTACTTC. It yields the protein CASAVCGAHGAPPIYEQYF.

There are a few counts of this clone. CDR3 DNA sequence: TGTGCCAGCAGCCTTTCAGGGGGCGTGAACACTGAAGCTTTCTTT. Translating gives CASSLSGGVNTEAFF. The chain links TRBV6-5 to TRBJ1-1; 8 nucleotides line up with TRBD1. Germline CDR1 is MNHEY and CDR2 is SVGAGI. V dropped 6 bases and J dropped 0; count of bases not matched to a gene: 6. This CDR3 has 15 amino acids.

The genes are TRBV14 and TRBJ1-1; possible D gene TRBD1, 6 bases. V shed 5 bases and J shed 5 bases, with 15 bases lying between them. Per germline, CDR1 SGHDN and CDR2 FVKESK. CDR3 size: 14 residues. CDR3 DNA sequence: TGTGCCAGCAGCGAGCTGGGGGCCGGAACTGAAGCTTTCTTT. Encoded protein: CASSELGAGTEAFF.